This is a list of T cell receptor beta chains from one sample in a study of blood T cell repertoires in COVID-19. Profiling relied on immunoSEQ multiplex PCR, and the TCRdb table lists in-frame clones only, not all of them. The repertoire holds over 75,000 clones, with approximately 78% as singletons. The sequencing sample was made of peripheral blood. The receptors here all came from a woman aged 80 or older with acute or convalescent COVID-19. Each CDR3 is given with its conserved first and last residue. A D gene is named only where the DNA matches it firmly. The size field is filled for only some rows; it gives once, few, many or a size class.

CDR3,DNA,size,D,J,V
CASSLLRGANTGELFF,TGTGCCAGCAGCTTACTCAGGGGTGCGAACACCGGGGAGCTGTTTTTT,-,-,TRBJ2-2,TRBV5-4
CSVVSGVYGYTF,TGCAGCGTTGTCTCAGGCGTCTATGGCTACACCTTC,-,-,TRBJ1-2,TRBV29-1
CSASGATGGFMNTEAFF,TGCAGTGCTAGTGGGGCGACAGGGGGTTTCATGAACACTGAAGCTTTCTTT,-,TRBD1,TRBJ1-1,TRBV20-1
CASSFGTGGIGYTF,TGTGCCAGCAGTTTCGGGACAGGGGGCATCGGCTACACCTTC,-,TRBD1,TRBJ1-2,TRBV28
CASSTGETQYF,TGTGCCAGCAGTACCGGGGAGACCCAGTACTTC,-,-,TRBJ2-5,TRBV6-5
CASSTYRGIYGYTF,TGTGCCAGCAGCACCTACCGGGGGATCTATGGCTACACCTTC,few,-,TRBJ1-2,TRBV5-4
CASSLRQGPYYGYTF,TGTGCCAGCAGCTTGCGTCAGGGCCCGTACTATGGCTACACCTTC,-,-,TRBJ1-2,TRBV5-4
CASSEGTGHQPQHF,TGTGCCAGCAGTGAAGGGACAGGGCATCAGCCCCAGCATTTT,-,TRBD1,TRBJ1-5,TRBV6-1
CATSVRYGTSGGPQSEQFF,TGTGCCACCAGTGTTCGTTACGGGACTAGCGGGGGCCCTCAGAGTGAGCAGTTCTTC,-,TRBD2,TRBJ2-1,TRBV24-1
CASSFRANEQFF,TGTGCCAGCAGTTTCCGAGCCAATGAGCAGTTCTTC,-,-,TRBJ2-1,TRBV6-5
CASSPSPGRGGPGNTIYF,TGTGCCAGCAGCCCCTCTCCGGGGAGGGGAGGGCCTGGAAACACCATATATTTT,once,-,TRBJ1-3,TRBV3-1/TRBV3-2
CASSSGLQPQHF,TGTGCCAGCAGCTCGGGACTCCAGCCCCAGCATTTT,-,-,TRBJ1-5,TRBV7-9
CASRGRTGTGYGYTF,TGTGCCAGCAGGGGTAGGACCGGGACAGGATATGGCTACACCTTC,-,TRBD1,TRBJ1-2,TRBV28
CASSEPRTAGNEQFF,TGTGCCAGCAGTGAACCCCGAACGGCGGGCAATGAGCAGTTCTTC,-,-,TRBJ2-1,TRBV6-1
CASSLSRSSYNEQFF,TGTGCCAGCAGCTTATCGCGGAGCTCCTACAATGAGCAGTTCTTC,-,-,TRBJ2-1,TRBV7-2
CASQHLGQSSDTQYF,TGTGCCAGTCAACATTTGGGCCAGAGCTCAGATACGCAGTATTTT,-,-,TRBJ2-3,TRBV6-5
CASSTSVIGDRFF,TGCGCCAGCAGCACCTCCGTTATAGGGGATCGGTTCTTC,-,-,TRBJ2-1,TRBV5-1
CASSPRPTGEQYF,TGTGCCAGCAGTCCCAGACCAACCGGGGAGCAGTACTTC,once,-,TRBJ2-7,TRBV28
CASSEAQGPYNEQFF,TGCGCCAGCAGTGAGGCTCAGGGCCCGTACAATGAGCAGTTCTTC,-,-,TRBJ2-1,TRBV10-1
CASSRTGITEAFF,TGTGCCAGCAGCCGGACAGGGATCACTGAAGCTTTCTTT,few,TRBD1,TRBJ1-1,TRBV6-5
CASTGDRVVEYF,TGTGCCAGCACAGGAGACAGGGTAGTTGAGTACTTC,-,TRBD1,TRBJ2-4,TRBV2
CASGGLTHTGELFF,TGTGCCAGCGGGGGACTAACCCACACCGGGGAGCTGTTTTTT,-,TRBD2,TRBJ2-2,TRBV27
CASRTTGINEQFF,TGTGCCAGCAGAACCACAGGGATCAATGAGCAGTTCTTC,once,-,TRBJ2-1,TRBV6-5
CASSLAPGTSGAPYEQYF,TGTGCCAGCAGCTTAGCGCCCGGGACTAGCGGGGCACCCTACGAGCAGTACTTC,-,TRBD2,TRBJ2-7,TRBV7-2
CASSLGGRPTNTGELFF,TGCGCCAGCAGTTTAGGGGGCCGCCCGACAAACACCGGGGAGCTGTTTTTT,-,TRBD1,TRBJ2-2,TRBV5-1
CASSQTDTEAFF,TGTGCCAGCAGTCAGACAGACACTGAAGCTTTCTTT,-,-,TRBJ1-1,TRBV12-3/TRBV12-4
CASSVARASGANVLTF,TGTGCCAGCAGTGTGGCCAGGGCCTCTGGGGCCAACGTCCTGACTTTC,-,-,TRBJ2-6,TRBV6-1
CASSLNHDEQFF,TGCGCCAGCAGCTTGAATCATGATGAGCAGTTCTTC,-,-,TRBJ2-1,TRBV5-1
CSGGQINEKLFF,TGCAGCGGGGGACAGATTAATGAAAAACTGTTTTTT,-,TRBD1,TRBJ1-4,TRBV29-1
CAAHPWGRGGSPLHF,TGTGCCGCACATCCGTGGGGGCGCGGCGGATCACCCCTCCACTTT,-,-,TRBJ1-6,TRBV6-6
CASRSTGGDPEAFF,TGTGCCAGCAGATCGACAGGGGGCGACCCTGAAGCTTTCTTT,-,TRBD1,TRBJ1-1,TRBV7-2
CASSATSGGTDTQYF,TGTGCCAGCAGTGCAACTAGCGGGGGCACAGATACGCAGTATTTT,few,TRBD2,TRBJ2-3,TRBV2
CASRAGHLAGYYEQYF,TGTGCCAGCCGCGCCGGACACCTAGCGGGATACTACGAGCAGTACTTC,-,TRBD2,TRBJ2-7,TRBV28
CASSQGRTSGYNEQFF,TGCGCCAGCAGCCAGGGCCGGACTAGCGGTTACAATGAGCAGTTCTTC,-,TRBD2,TRBJ2-1,TRBV5-1
CASSPRLAGREQFF,TGTGCCAGCAGTCCTCGACTAGCGGGAAGAGAGCAGTTCTTC,once,TRBD2,TRBJ2-1,TRBV6-5
CASSLSLDDEQFF,TGTGCCAGCAGCTTATCGCTAGACGATGAGCAGTTCTTC,few,-,TRBJ2-1,TRBV7-2
CASSLTRGFAPLHF,TGTGCCAGCAGCTTAACGCGGGGGTTCGCACCCCTCCACTTT,many,-,TRBJ1-6,TRBV11-2